This TCR beta chain was identified during a study of monozygotic twins with inflammatory bowel disease. Study results and limitations: Neither one strong signal nor one clonotype associated with IBD was supported. Different T cell subtypes could not be distinguished. Twins with IBD had fewer clonotypes in common with others than healthy twins, particularly during disease activity.

Eight reactions per sample, run separately, yielded cDNA. With the 5' RACE reads reprocessed, TCRdb shows one record per CDR3 protein and no DNA. The sample data list 400,000 to 500,000 distinct CDR3 sequences. As for this clonotype: Antigen specificity is unknown.

Germline lookup yields CDR1 DFQATT and CDR2 SNEGSKA (reference sequence). The CDR3 totals 12 residues. Sequencing input: blood. The chain joins TRBV20-1 to TRBJ2-5. The sequence derives from a human donor with ulcerative colitis or Crohn's disease, or a healthy co-twin of an affected twin (not recorded which). CDR3 region: CSATGRQETQYF.